The clone carrying this T cell receptor (beta chain) was seen only a few times. The CDR3 covers 13 residues. The ends lost 6 bases at V and 4 bases at J; junction bases unmatched: 5. Germline CDR1 reads SQVTM; CDR2 reads ANQGSEA. Each TRB amplification used roughly 250-550 ng of genomic DNA from blood. This sample is part of a study of T and B cells in COVID-19 patients. BIOMED2 TRB-A/B primer pools were used in multiplex TRB PCR. MiXCR was run by TCRdb on the multiplex PCR reads, yielding one entry per CDR3 protein. The data show about 21,000 distinct CDR3 sequences, with under 35% seen just once and 2% to 2.5% held by the top ten.

The V and J genes are TRBV29-1 and TRBJ1-2; 10 positions match TRBD1. This clonotype originated in a human donor who had recovered from COVID-19. Source material: blood. CDR3 DNA: TGCAGCGTAGGGACAGGGGACGGCTATGGCTACACCTTC. Its translation is CSVGTGDGYGYTF.